The 22 T cell receptor beta chains given below trace back to one sample, sequenced in a study of a mutant IDH1 vaccine in newly diagnosed glioma. Time point in this sample: baseline, week 1 (first vaccination visit). Treatment: pre-vaccination baseline after standard-of-care therapy. Sequencing was performed with immunoSEQ multiplex PCR; in TCRdb, only in-frame clones are kept and a portion is missing. The sample lists 55,000 to 70,000 clones, approximately 79% seen once, with 7.5% to 9% in the top ten. The source was PBMCs, collected from a glioma patient treated with radiotherapy, temozolomide or both. The receptor set was obtained from a man between 45 and 60 years old with glioma.

The rearrangement joins TRBV19 to TRBJ1-2; a possible D gene is TRBD1 (5 bases). The ends were cut back, 5 bases at V and 8 bases at J, with 18 bases in the middle. CDR3 length: 14 residues. CDR1 and CDR2 (germline): LNHDA, SQIVND (reference sequence). The CDR3 DNA reads as TGTGCCAGTAGTCCGGGGGTCGGGCCCCGCGGCTACACCTTC. As protein: CASSPGVGPRGYTF.

V usage is TRBV5-1 and J usage is TRBJ2-3; TRBD1 might be the D (5 bases). Looked up from germline, CDR1 is SGHRS and CDR2 is YFSETQ. V lost 4 bases and J 0 bases, leaving 12 bases between the germline ends. CDR3 size: 15 residues. The CDR3 reads CASSTDTPSTDTQYF. In DNA form, the CDR3 reads TGCGCCAGCAGCACGGACACCCCTAGCACAGATACGCAGTATTTT.

There are a few counts of this clone. The chain combines TRBV15 with TRBJ2-1; TRBD1 matches at 7 bases. CDR1 and CDR2 from the germline V gene are LNHNV and YYDKDF (reference sequence). CDR3 length: 13 amino acids. J was trimmed by 12 bases and V by 0 bases; bases with no gene match: 5. The DNA of the CDR3 is TGTGCCACCAGCAGAGAACAGGGGTTCGGGCAGTTCTTC. Residues: CATSREQGFGQFF.

The chain links TRBV5-6 to TRBJ1-5; no firm D call. Germline lookup yields CDR1 SGHDT and CDR2 YYEEEE. Trimming took off 5 bases at V and 0 bases at J, with 9 bases between the two ends. The CDR3 sequence is 14 residues long. CDR3 coding DNA: TGTGCCAGCAGTCCCGACGGTAGCAATCAGCCCCAGCATTTT. Amino acids: CASSPDGSNQPQHF.

The chain uses TRBV11-2 and TRBJ2-2, with 9 positions matching TRBD1. Losses at the gene ends were 4 bases for V and 1 base for J; bases not matched to a gene: 13. CDR1 and CDR2 from the germline V gene are SGHAT and FQNNGV. The CDR3 spans 19 residues. CDR3: CASSYFTGGLSGNTGELFF. In DNA, the CDR3 is TGTGCCAGCAGCTACTTTACAGGGGGCCTTAGCGGGAACACCGGGGAGCTGTTTTTT.

There are a few counts of this clone. V usage is TRBV15 and J usage is TRBJ2-3; D call uncertain. V lost 0 bases to trimming and J lost 4 bases, with 5 bases between them. Per the germline V gene, CDR1 is LNHNV and CDR2 is YYDKDF (reference sequence). This CDR3 has 13 residues. CDR3 DNA: TGTGCCACCAGCAGAGATCTTCCAGATACGCAGTATTTT. Encoded protein: CATSRDLPDTQYF.

The J gene is TRBJ2-3, the V gene TRBV5-4, with 7 bases lining up with TRBD2. Germline CDR1 is SGHNT and CDR2 is YYREEE (reference sequence). This CDR3 comprises 17 residues. V lost 3 bases to trimming and J lost 0 bases; unmatched junction nucleotides: 10. CDR3 sequence (DNA): TGTGCCAGCAGCTCGAGAGCTGAAGCGGGAAGCACAGATACGCAGTATTTT. Its protein is CASSSRAEAGSTDTQYF. Looking up the rest from reference TRBV5-4 and TRBJ2-3 gives the full variable domain: ETGVTQSPTHLIKTRGQQVTLRCSSQSGHNTVSWYQQALGQGPQFIFQYYREEENGRGNFPPRFSGLQFPNYSSELNVNALELDDSALYLCASSSRAEAGSTDTQYFGPGTRLTVL.

The chain recombines TRBV27 with TRBJ2-5; a possible D gene is TRBD1 (6 bases). This CDR3 is built from 15 residues. Germline-derived CDR1 and CDR2 are MNHEY and SMNVEV (reference sequence). Trimming left V 8 bases short and J 1 base short, with 17 bases between. CDR3 loop: CASSQAGALQETQYF. The CDR3 DNA sequence: TGTGCCAGCTCCCAGGCAGGGGCTCTCCAAGAGACCCAGTACTTC.

The V call is TRBV5-1, the J call TRBJ1-1, with 7 bases fitting TRBD1. CDR3 length equals 14 residues. J was trimmed by 1 base and V by 5 bases; bases with no gene match: 5. CDR1 is SGHRS and CDR2 is YFSETQ in the germline V gene. The CDR3 nucleotides read TGCGCCAGCAGTGGGGGACAGTCGAACACTGAAGCTTTCTTT. It is translated as CASSGGQSNTEAFF.

This clone was detected only a few times. The J gene is TRBJ1-1, the V gene TRBV30; the D gene is possibly TRBD1 (6 bases). Germline loops: CDR1 GTSNPN, CDR2 SVGIG (reference sequence). V was pared by 4 bases and J by 1 base, with 13 bases between. The length of the CDR3 is 14 residues. This CDR3 reads CAWTVDSANTEAFF. For the CDR3, the DNA is TGTGCCTGGACCGTGGACAGCGCGAACACTGAAGCTTTCTTT.

The CDR3 DNA is TGTGCCTGGACGCCATCGGGACTAGCGGGCTTCTACGAGCAGTACTTC. This sequence encodes CAWTPSGLAGFYEQYF. This chain connects TRBV30 to TRBJ2-7; the match to TRBD2 covers 12 bases. V lost 4 bases, J lost 3 bases, and 10 bases stayed unmatched. There are 16 residues in the CDR3. Germline V lookup: CDR1 GTSNPN, CDR2 SVGIG (reference sequence).

The CDR3 DNA sequence: TGCGCCTCCCGTGGGCCAAGGGGACTCTATGGCTACACCTTC. Protein product: CASRGPRGLYGYTF. The V and J genes are TRBV4-1 and TRBJ1-2, with D possibly TRBD1 on 5 matching bases. The CDR3 runs to 14 residues. Per germline, CDR1 MGHRA and CDR2 YSYEKL. Trimming removed 11 bases at V and 4 bases at J, with 20 bases between.

This clone has more than one count but fewer than ten. The V call is TRBV4-3, the J call TRBJ1-1; maybe TRBD1 (5 bases). CDR1 and CDR2 (germline): LGHNA, YSLEER. Trimming took off 4 bases at V and 4 bases at J, with 10 bases between the two ends. The CDR3 covers 13 residues. The CDR3 here is CASSLVGGTEAFF. In DNA form, the CDR3 reads TGCGCCAGCAGCCTCGTTGGGGGCACTGAAGCTTTCTTT.

The rearrangement links TRBV18 to TRBJ1-2, with a possible D match to TRBD1 (5 bases). Trimming removed 6 bases from V and 9 bases from J, with 17 bases in between. This CDR3 is built from 13 residues. CDR1 KGHSH and CDR2 LQKENI come from the germline V gene. CDR3: CASSPPPGRSYTF. As DNA, the CDR3 is TGTGCCAGCTCGCCGCCGCCGGGACGCAGCTACACCTTC.

This clone was seen just once. This chain joins TRBV30 and TRBJ2-3; D may be TRBD2 (6 bases). The CDR3 has 13 residues. Germline V lookup: CDR1 GTSNPN, CDR2 SVGIG (reference sequence). Trimming removed 2 bases at V and 8 bases at J, with 14 bases between. CDR3 nucleotide sequence: TGTGCCTGGAGTAGACGGGAGAAGGGTACGCAGTATTTT. Translating it yields CAWSRREKGTQYF.

This chain links TRBV6-5 with TRBJ1-3; D gene unclear. Germline assignment: CDR1 MNHEY and CDR2 SVGAGI. This CDR3 contains 13 residues. V lost 7 bases to trimming and J lost 2 bases, with 9 bases between them. This CDR3 reads CASTEQTGNTIYF. In nucleotides, the CDR3 is TGTGCCAGCACAGAACAGACTGGAAACACCATATATTTT.

This clone was seen just once. The chain employs TRBV20-1 and TRBJ2-5; no definite D call. The CDR3 loop spans 11 amino acids. V was clipped by 2 bases and J by 3 bases, with 4 bases between them. Germline V CDR1 and CDR2: DFQATT, SNEGSKA (reference sequence). Here the CDR3 DNA reads TGCAGTGCTAGACGCGAAGAGACCCAGTACTTC. Its translation is CSARREETQYF.

This clone was recorded only once. This chain connects TRBV7-2 to TRBJ2-6, with a weak D call TRBD1 (7 bases). Germline-derived CDR1 and CDR2 are SGHTA and FQGNSA. Trimming removed 5 bases at V and 4 bases at J, with 12 bases between. The CDR3 covers 15 residues. CDR3 nucleotides: TGTGCCAGCAGCCAGGGGGGAGCCGGGGCCAACGTCCTGACTTTC. Translated, it gives CASSQGGAGANVLTF.

The CDR3 coding sequence is TGTGCCAGCTCACCCCTCGGGGGAAGGGCTTCGGACGAGCAGTACTTC. Amino acid sequence: CASSPLGGRASDEQYF. The genes are TRBV18 and TRBJ2-7, with D tentatively TRBD2 (6 bases). The length of the CDR3 is 16 residues. V lost 3 bases and J lost 5, with 20 bases in between. Germline V gene data show CDR1 as KGHSH and CDR2 as LQKENI.

The gene calls are TRBV5-6 and TRBJ1-4; D may be TRBD1 (5 bases). Germline-derived CDR1 and CDR2 are SGHDT and YYEEEE. The V end lost 1 base, the J end lost 6 bases, and 10 bases lay between the germline ends. This CDR3 has 14 amino acids. CDR3: CASSLPGGDEKLFF. DNA of the CDR3: TGTGCCAGCAGCTTGCCGGGGGGTGATGAAAAACTGTTTTTT.

The chain links TRBV19 to TRBJ2-7; weak D call: TRBD1 (5 bases). CDR3 length equals 15 residues. Trimming stripped 3 bases from V and 3 bases from J, with 15 bases between. Germline CDR1 LNHDA, CDR2 SQIVND (reference sequence). The CDR3: CASSIAVGRGYEQYF. CDR3 nucleotides: TGTGCCAGTAGTATTGCGGTGGGTAGGGGCTACGAGCAGTACTTC.

The gene calls are TRBV5-4 and TRBJ1-5, with a weak D call TRBD1 (5 bases). Deletions cut 0 bases from V and 9 bases from J, with 16 bases between. Looked up from germline, CDR1 is SGHNT and CDR2 is YYREEE (reference sequence). The CDR3 is made up of 15 amino acids. CDR3 sequence: CASSLGGTAAGPQHF. CDR3 nucleotides: TGTGCCAGCAGCTTGGGGGGGACGGCGGCCGGGCCCCAGCATTTT.